Listed here are 14 T cell receptor beta chains from one sample, sequenced in a study of shared clonotypes between healthy human individuals. The table came from immunoSEQ multiplex PCR; TCRdb's copy has only in-frame clones and leaves some out. The sample has millions of clones; more than 80% are singletons. Sequenced: naive CD4+ T cells from PBMCs. Subset reported: CD45RA+ positively selected. The source of these receptors is a man between 18 and 35 years old in good health. Some clones in this sample may be carry-over from other donors' samples.

V is TRBV6-5 and J is TRBJ1-2; no definite D call. CDR1 MNHEY and CDR2 SVGAGI come from the germline V gene. This CDR3 contains 13 residues. V lost 4 bases and J lost 1, with 7 bases in between. The CDR3 reads CASSSRSNYGYTF. The CDR3 DNA reads as TGTGCCAGCAGTTCTCGGAGTAACTATGGCTACACCTTC.

The V call is TRBV21-1, the J call TRBJ2-7; the tabulated D call, TRBD1, remains unverified against the DNA. TRBV21-1 is a recognized pseudogene. This CDR3 region has 16 residues. CDR3 sequence reads: CASSKRGDRESYEQYF. CDR3 nucleotide sequence: TGTGCCAGCAGCAAAAGGGGGGACAGGGAGTCCTACGAGCAGTACTTC.

The chain recombines TRBV27 with TRBJ1-4; 9 bases are shared with TRBD1. V dropped 4 bases and J dropped 8; count of bases not matched to a gene: 5. Germline CDR1 reads MNHEY; CDR2 reads SMNVEV (reference sequence). This CDR3 has 14 amino acids. CDR3 amino acids: CASSWGQGGEKLFF. DNA for the CDR3: TGTGCCAGCAGTTGGGGACAGGGTGGGGAAAAACTGTTTTTT.

The CDR3 reads CASSFSPAGTGADTQYF. The CDR3 region has the DNA TGTGCCAGCAGCTTCTCTCCAGCGGGCACGGGGGCAGATACGCAGTATTTT. The V call is TRBV9, the J call TRBJ2-3; tentatively, D is TRBD2 (6 bases). Germline CDR1 SGDLS, CDR2 YYNGEE. The CDR3 has 17 residues. V lost 4 bases to trimming and J lost 4 bases, with 22 bases between them.

The chain uses TRBV6-6 and TRBJ1-1; D unclear. The CDR3 spans 11 residues. Germline loops: CDR1 MNHNY, CDR2 SVGAGI (reference sequence). The V end lost 10 bases, the J end lost 10 bases, and 16 bases lay between the germline ends. CDR3: CATRDLPRAFF. In DNA, the CDR3 is TGTGCCACCCGAGACCTCCCCCGAGCTTTCTTT.

The gene calls are TRBV28 and TRBJ1-5, with a tentative D call TRBD1 (6 bases). Trimming left V 7 bases short and J 1 base short, with 17 bases between. The CDR3 covers 16 residues. Germline V gives CDR1 MDHEN, CDR2 SYDVKM. The CDR3 sequence: CASIGGLGVSNQPQHF. The CDR3 nucleotides are TGTGCCAGCATAGGGGGTTTAGGTGTAAGCAATCAGCCCCAGCATTTT.

This clone was detected a few times. The chain employs TRBV7-9 and TRBJ1-1; D is unresolved. The CDR3 totals 14 residues. V was cut by 1 base and J by 4 bases, with 10 bases left in between. Germline V gene data show CDR1 as SEHNR and CDR2 as FQNEAQ (reference sequence). The CDR3 nucleotides read TGTGCCAGCAGCTTAGGAAGGGAAGGCACTGAAGCTTTCTTT. Amino acids: CASSLGREGTEAFF.

V usage is TRBV6-5 and J usage is TRBJ2-1; 10 bases align to TRBD2. The germline V gene has CDR1 MNHEY and CDR2 SVGAGI. V was pared by 6 bases and J by 2 bases, with 4 bases of the junction left unmatched. This CDR3 spans 15 amino acids. This chain's CDR3 is CASRKAGGPYNEQFF. The CDR3 DNA is TGTGCCAGCAGAAAAGCGGGAGGGCCCTACAATGAGCAGTTCTTC.

As regards this clone: Other DNA sequences of this sample code for an identical CDR3. The V gene is TRBV28, the J gene TRBJ1-5; no reliable D call. Trimming pared 3 bases from V and 7 bases from J, leaving 7 bases between. Per the germline V gene, CDR1 is MDHEN and CDR2 is SYDVKM. This CDR3 has 12 residues. CDR3 sequence (DNA): TGTGCCAGCAGTTTGCCCAACCAGCCCCAGCATTTT. Amino acid sequence: CASSLPNQPQHF.

This clone occurred a few times. CDR3 sequence reads: CAWVTGRNTEAFF. In nucleotides, the CDR3 is TGTGCCTGGGTTACAGGGCGGAACACTGAAGCTTTCTTT. The chain employs TRBV30 and TRBJ1-1; D is perhaps TRBD1 (6 bases). CDR3 length: 13 amino acids. Germline V gene data show CDR1 as GTSNPN and CDR2 as SVGIG (reference sequence). V lost 5 bases to trimming and J lost 1 base, with 11 bases between them.

This sequence joins TRBV9 and TRBJ2-1; either TRBD1 or TRBD2 may supply D (5 bases each). This CDR3 comprises 14 residues. V lost 0 bases and J 8 bases, leaving 12 bases between the germline ends. Per the germline V gene, CDR1 is SGDLS and CDR2 is YYNGEE. The CDR3 loop is CASSVVGANDEQFF. For the CDR3, the DNA is TGTGCCAGCAGCGTAGTCGGGGCCAACGATGAGCAGTTCTTC.

The chain joins TRBV4-3 to TRBJ1-2; TRBD1 aligns across 7 bases. Per germline, CDR1 LGHNA and CDR2 YSLEER. This CDR3 comprises 18 residues. The trim removed 4 bases at V and 0 bases at J, leaving 14 bases unmatched. This chain's CDR3 is CASSPRAGRGAPNYGYTF. In DNA, the CDR3 is TGCGCCAGCAGCCCCAGGGCAGGCAGGGGGGCCCCTAACTATGGCTACACCTTC.

V is TRBV28 and J is TRBJ1-1, with TRBD1 matching over 11 bases. The V gene's germline CDR1 is MDHEN and CDR2 SYDVKM. The CDR3 is 13 amino acids. The junction had 6 bases not matched to a gene; V was cut back by 7 bases and J by 8 bases. Here the CDR3 DNA reads TGTGCCAGCACCCCGGGACAGGGGGGGGAAGCTTTCTTT. This encodes CASTPGQGGEAFF.

In this sample, this clone turned up a few times. The genes are TRBV6-1 and TRBJ1-5, with 9 bases aligning to TRBD1. J lost 6 bases, V lost 6 bases, and 9 bases had no gene match. There are 15 residues in the CDR3. Germline values: CDR1 MNHNS, CDR2 SASEGT. The CDR3 loop reads CASRQGARMAQPQHF. In nucleotides, the CDR3 is TGTGCCAGCAGACAGGGGGCGCGAATGGCTCAGCCCCAGCATTTT.